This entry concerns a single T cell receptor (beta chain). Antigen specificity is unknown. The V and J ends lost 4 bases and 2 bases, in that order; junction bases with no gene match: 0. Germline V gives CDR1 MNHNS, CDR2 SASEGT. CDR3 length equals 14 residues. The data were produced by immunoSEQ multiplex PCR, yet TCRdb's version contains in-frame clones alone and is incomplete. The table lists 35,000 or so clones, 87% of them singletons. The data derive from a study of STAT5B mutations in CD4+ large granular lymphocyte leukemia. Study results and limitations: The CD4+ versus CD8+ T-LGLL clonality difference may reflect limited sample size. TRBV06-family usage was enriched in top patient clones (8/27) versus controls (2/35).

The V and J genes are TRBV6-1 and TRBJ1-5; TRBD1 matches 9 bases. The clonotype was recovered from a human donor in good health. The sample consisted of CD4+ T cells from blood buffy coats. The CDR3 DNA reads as TGTGCCAGCAGTGGACAGGGGGGCAATCAGCCCCAGCATTTT. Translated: CASSGQGGNQPQHF.